The 25 T cell receptor beta chains presented below share a single source sample, sequenced in a study of cytomegalovirus exposure and HLA in healthy donors. Primers: 60 Vbeta forward and 13 Jbeta reverse. The protocol was immunoSEQ multiplex PCR, while the TCRdb copy is restricted to in-frame clones and leaves out a portion. The repertoire holds roughly 130,000 clones, more than 70% seen once, with under 1.5% in the top ten. Specimen: PBMCs. The receptor set was obtained from a male donor in good health and CMV-seropositive.

The chain uses TRBV5-1 and TRBJ2-3, with D possibly matching TRBD1 (5 bases). Trimming left V 4 bases short and J 0 bases short, with 9 bases between. CDR3 length: 14 residues. Germline CDR1 is SGHRS and CDR2 is YFSETQ. The CDR3 nucleotides are TGCGCCAGCAGCATTGACAGTAGCACAGATACGCAGTATTTT. Encoded protein: CASSIDSSTDTQYF.

The rearrangement joins TRBV4-3 to TRBJ1-4; 10 bases fit TRBD1. With 0 bases clipped from V and 8 bases from J, the junction kept 6 bases outside the gene matches. The CDR3 length is 16 residues. The germline gives CDR1 LGHNA, CDR2 YSLEER. The CDR3 nucleotides are TGCGCCAGCAGCCAAGATGGGACAGGGGCGATAGAAAAACTGTTTTTT. It specifies CASSQDGTGAIEKLFF.

This sequence joins TRBV5-6 and TRBJ1-5; a weak D match, TRBD1 (5 bases). The CDR3 spans 15 residues. Trimming removed 1 base at V and 1 base at J, with 9 bases between. Germline V CDR1 and CDR2: SGHDT, YYEEEE. This CDR3 reads CASSLRGRSNQPQHF. The CDR3 coding sequence is TGTGCCAGCAGCTTGAGGGGTAGGAGCAATCAGCCCCAGCATTTT.

The chain uses TRBV2 and TRBJ2-5; 12 bases fit TRBD1. The V gene end was trimmed by 3 bases and the J gene end by 5 bases; junction bases not matched to a gene: 4. The CDR3 sequence is 15 residues long. Germline values: CDR1 SNHLY, CDR2 FYNNEI. The CDR3 nucleotides are TGTGCCAGCAGTGAGCGGGACAGGGGGCCGGAGACCCAGTACTTC. It yields the protein CASSERDRGPETQYF.

V gene TRBV7-3 combines with J gene TRBJ2-5, with TRBD1 as a possible D gene (5 bases). Germline CDR1 SGHTA, CDR2 FQGTGA. The V end lost 4 bases, the J end lost 2 bases, and 20 bases lay between the germline ends. CDR3 length: 17 residues. CDR3 DNA sequence: TGTGCCAGCAGCTCTAGTGGGGCAGGGTTAGGGCAAGAGACCCAGTACTTC. Translating it yields CASSSSGAGLGQETQYF.

This chain uses TRBV7-2 with TRBJ2-1; 11 bases fit TRBD2. After removal of 1 base from V and 0 bases from J, the junction contained 5 bases not matched to a gene. Germline V gives CDR1 SGHTA, CDR2 FQGNSA. There are 18 residues in the CDR3. CDR3 nucleotide sequence: TGTGCCAGCAGCTTAGTAGTTAGCGGGAGGGACTCCTACAATGAGCAGTTCTTC. Its translation: CASSLVVSGRDSYNEQFF.

CDR3 bases: TGCGCCAGCAGCCCGGAGATTGGCACAGATACGCAGTATTTT. Its translation: CASSPEIGTDTQYF. This chain links TRBV5-1 with TRBJ2-3, with D unresolved. The germline V gene encodes CDR1 SGHRS and CDR2 YFSETQ. V shed 4 bases and J shed 1 base, with 10 bases lying between them. The CDR3 runs 14 residues. The variable domain in full, completed from reference TRBV5-1 and TRBJ2-3, reads KAGVTQTPRYLIKTRGQQVTLSCSPISGHRSVSWYQQTPGQGLQFLFEYFSETQRNKGNFPGRFSGRQFSNSRSEMNVSTLELGDSALYLCASSPEIGTDTQYFGPGTRLTVL.

The J gene is TRBJ1-2, the V gene TRBV7-8; D possibly corresponds to TRBD1 (6 bases). Looked up from germline, CDR1 is SGHVS and CDR2 is FQNEAQ. Trimming took off 0 bases at V and 5 bases at J, with 13 bases between the two ends. This CDR3 is 15 amino acids long. DNA of the CDR3: TGTGCCAGCAGCTTAGCGTTAGGGCAGGGGTATGGCTACACCTTC. It encodes CASSLALGQGYGYTF. Together with reference TRBV7-8 and TRBJ1-2, the CDR3 gives the full variable domain: GAGVSQSPRYKVAKRGQDVALRCDPISGHVSLFWYQQALGQGPEFLTYFQNEAQLDKSGLPSDRFFAERPEGSVSTLKIQRTQQEDSAVYLCASSLALGQGYGYTFGSGTRLTVV.

The DNA of the CDR3 is TGTGCCAGCAGAGACAGAGATAACACCGGGGAGCTGTTTTTT. Translating gives CASRDRDNTGELFF. This chain joins TRBV11-3 and TRBJ2-2; D is perhaps TRBD1 (5 bases). Per germline, CDR1 SGHNT and CDR2 YENEEA. CDR3 length: 14 amino acids. Trimming pared 6 bases from V and 2 bases from J, leaving 10 bases between.

The chain joins TRBV19 to TRBJ2-7, with D tentatively TRBD1 (5 bases). The CDR3 spans 16 residues. Per germline, CDR1 LNHDA and CDR2 SQIVND (reference sequence). The V gene lost 3 bases and the J gene lost 2 bases, with 17 bases spanning the gap. The CDR3 spells CASSMGQGRRTYEQYF. Here the CDR3 DNA reads TGTGCCAGTAGTATGGGGCAGGGTAGGCGAACCTACGAGCAGTACTTC.

This rearrangement joins TRBV27 to TRBJ2-1; D remains unclear. The CDR3 has 20 residues. Trimming cost V 3 bases and J 5 bases, with 29 bases left between them. Germline CDR1 reads MNHEY; CDR2 reads SMNVEV (reference sequence). This CDR3 reads CASSFAPGPSSLYGHNEQFF. CDR3 in DNA: TGTGCCAGCAGTTTTGCCCCAGGCCCCTCGTCCCTGTATGGGCACAATGAGCAGTTCTTC.

The genes are TRBV2 and TRBJ1-1; TRBD1 might be the D (6 bases). Germline-derived CDR1 and CDR2 are SNHLY and FYNNEI. V lost 8 bases and J 0 bases, leaving 10 bases between the germline ends. The CDR3 spans 13 residues. As DNA, the CDR3 is TGTGCCAGCTACAGGGTCATGAACACTGAAGCTTTCTTT. It translates to CASYRVMNTEAFF.

The CDR3, as DNA: TGTGCCAGCAGCCAGAGTCTAGGTACAGATACGCAGTATTTT. Protein product: CASSQSLGTDTQYF. The genes are TRBV14 and TRBJ2-3; D is unresolved. V lost 3 bases and J lost 3, with 10 bases in between. Germline CDR1 reads SGHDN; CDR2 reads FVKESK. CDR3 length: 14 residues.

V gene TRBV7-9 combines with J gene TRBJ1-1, with TRBD1 matching over 9 bases. Germline lookup yields CDR1 SEHNR and CDR2 FQNEAQ (reference sequence). The CDR3 totals 18 residues. J was trimmed by 3 bases and V by 5 bases; bases with no gene match: 16. Here the CDR3 reads CASSPGVTGGVADTEAFF. The DNA of the CDR3 is TGTGCCAGCAGCCCCGGGGTTACAGGGGGCGTAGCGGACACTGAAGCTTTCTTT.

V and J are TRBV11-1 and TRBJ2-1; 8 bases map to TRBD2. With V trimmed by 5 bases and J by 3 bases, 9 bases remained unmatched. Looked up from germline, CDR1 is SGHAT and CDR2 is FQDESV (reference sequence). CDR3 length: 16 amino acids. The CDR3 nucleotides read TGTGCCAGCAGCCCGGCCCAGCGGGGGATCTACAATGAGCAGTTCTTC. Translating it yields CASSPAQRGIYNEQFF. Full variable domain (remainder filled in from reference TRBV11-1 and TRBJ2-1): EAEVAQSPRYKITEKSQAVAFWCDPISGHATLYWYRQILGQGPELLVQFQDESVVDDSQLPKDRFSAERLKGVDSTLKIQPAELGDSAMYLCASSPAQRGIYNEQFFGPGTRLTVL.

This clone was counted a few times. V usage is TRBV18 and J usage is TRBJ2-7; the D is unclear. The CDR3 is made up of 15 amino acids. V lost 0 bases and J 5 bases, leaving 14 bases between the germline ends. The germline V gene encodes CDR1 KGHSH and CDR2 LQKENI. The CDR3 loop is CASSPPVLGAHEQYF. The CDR3 DNA follows: TGTGCCAGCTCACCACCGGTGCTAGGTGCCCACGAGCAGTACTTC.

This chain connects TRBV28 to TRBJ1-1; D uncertain. Germline assignment: CDR1 MDHEN and CDR2 SYDVKM. V lost 10 bases, J lost 1 base, and 25 bases lay in between. The CDR3 contains 17 residues. CDR3 amino acids: CATLLDQRVYTNTEAFF. CDR3 in DNA: TGTGCCACTCTCCTGGACCAGCGGGTTTATACGAACACTGAAGCTTTCTTT.

The chain is built from TRBV7-3 and TRBJ2-3; TRBD2 matches 13 bases. Germline trimming cut 6 bases from V and 0 bases from J; bases unmatched to any gene: 15. The CDR3 covers 20 residues. CDR1 and CDR2 (germline): SGHTA, FQGTGA. In DNA, the CDR3 is TGTGCCAGCAGTTCTACCTCCGGGACTAGCGGGATACCTAGCACAGATACGCAGTATTTT. As protein: CASSSTSGTSGIPSTDTQYF.

This chain joins TRBV5-6 and TRBJ2-3; weak D call: TRBD1 (6 bases). Germline V gives CDR1 SGHDT, CDR2 YYEEEE. V was cut by 4 bases and J by 2 bases, with 14 bases left in between. The CDR3 covers 15 residues. For the CDR3, the DNA is TGTGCCAGCAGCACACAGGACAGTATCACAGATACGCAGTATTTT. As protein: CASSTQDSITDTQYF.

The chain combines TRBV11-3 with TRBJ2-1; the match to TRBD1 covers 8 bases. This CDR3 is built from 12 residues. CDR1 and CDR2 from the germline V gene are SGHNT and YENEEA. V lost 5 bases and J lost 9; bases outside the gene matches: 3. The CDR3 protein is CASSRQGLEQFF. DNA of the CDR3: TGTGCCAGCAGCCGACAGGGGCTTGAGCAGTTCTTC.

The rearrangement links TRBV6-1 to TRBJ1-3; the match to TRBD1 covers 9 bases. Losses at the gene ends were 2 bases for V and 0 bases for J; bases not matched to a gene: 5. Germline V gene sequence: CDR1 MNHNS, CDR2 SASEGT. The CDR3 consists of 17 residues. The chain's CDR3 is CASSEYGTGNSGNTIYF. The CDR3 DNA reads as TGTGCCAGCAGTGAATATGGGACAGGGAACTCTGGAAACACCATATATTTT.

The V gene is TRBV5-4, the J gene TRBJ2-1; D is unresolved. V lost 0 bases, J lost 0 bases, and 10 bases lay in between. Per germline, CDR1 SGHNT and CDR2 YYREEE (reference sequence). This CDR3 has 16 amino acids. CDR3 in amino acids: CASSLGGDLSYNEQFF. CDR3 coding DNA: TGTGCCAGCAGCTTGGGCGGCGACCTCTCCTACAATGAGCAGTTCTTC.

The CDR3 spells CASSVGTSGNQETQYF. The CDR3 region has the DNA TGTGCCAGCAGCGTCGGGACTAGCGGAAACCAAGAGACCCAGTACTTC. The rearrangement links TRBV7-9 to TRBJ2-5, with 11 bases matching TRBD2. Germline CDR1 and CDR2: SEHNR and FQNEAQ (reference sequence). V trimming: 5 bases; J trimming: 0 bases; junction bases outside the gene matches: 5. The CDR3 covers 16 residues.

This sequence joins TRBV28 and TRBJ1-2, with D perhaps matching TRBD1 (5 bases). V lost 6 bases, J lost 6 bases, and 14 bases lay in between. The CDR3 sequence is 13 residues long. Germline V lookup: CDR1 MDHEN, CDR2 SYDVKM. CDR3 sequence reads: CASSPGGRDGYTF. The CDR3, as DNA: TGTGCCAGCAGCCCCGGGGGAAGGGATGGCTACACCTTC.

The CDR3 sequence is CASNEEFSGNTIYF. The CDR3 nucleotides read TGTGCCAGCAACGAGGAATTCTCTGGAAACACCATATATTTT. The V and J genes are TRBV6-5 and TRBJ1-3; D is undetermined. The CDR3 has 14 amino acids. V was clipped by 7 bases and J by 0 bases, with 10 bases between them. Germline CDR1 and CDR2: MNHEY and SVGAGI.